This entry concerns a single TCR beta chain. This clonotype showed up many times. No cognate antigen has been identified for it. No much larger clonotype is one base removed from it; base qualities were not supplied. V and J are trimmed by 3 bases and 6 bases, and the gene matches miss 7 bases of the junction. There are 15 amino acids in the CDR3, from cysteine to phenylalanine inclusive. The read is trimmed to its CDR3 DNA, 45 bases read in frame from base 1. CDR1 MNHNS and CDR2 SASEGT are derived from the germline V gene. This sample stems from a study of regulatory T cells in long-lasting Graves disease (dated by TCRdb to the early 2020s). Study-wide context: Persistent Graves' disease meant more than 5 years of antithyroid drug treatment with TSH receptor autoantibodies that stayed positive. Persistent Graves' disease patients in the clinical cohort had taken antithyroid drugs for approximately 10 years on average. TCR sequencing covered around 13 persistent and approximately 20 newly diagnosed Graves' disease patients, some 33 samples in total. This study used TCR sequencing and RNA sequencing of peripheral blood to compare persistent Graves' disease patients against newly diagnosed Graves' disease patients. The study was registered as a clinical trial and conducted in China. Beyond this particular receptor, the publication reports: TRBV28, TRBJ1-2 and TRBJ2-5 were preferentially used in persistent disease, while TRBV20-1 and TRBJ2-1 were favored in newly diagnosed disease. Persistent patients shared more public clonotypes among themselves (roughly 2,700) than newly diagnosed patients did (nearly 1,000). Compared with newly diagnosed patients, persistent Graves' disease patients had lower TCR Shannon entropy and fewer highly expanded clones, which suggests clonal expansion. Sequencing and analysis were limited to the TCR beta chain. Peripheral blood alone was examined, since thyroid tissue, which constituted the primary lesion, could not be accessed. As a limitation, the authors acknowledged that the small sample size may reduce accuracy.

The library was produced with multiplex PCR. The sequencer was an Illumina HiSeq 4000. iRepertoire HTBI primers and Arm-PCR amplification of CDR3 regions were used to construct TCR beta libraries. PCR products were gel purified before sequencing. Per the original workflow: Gene usage analysis of CDR3 amino acid clonotypes used the roughly 62 TRBV and around 14 TRBJ segments found across samples. COPE and FqMerger were used to merge filtered high-quality paired reads into contigs. BLAST was used to align contigs to IMGT TRBV, TRBD and TRBJ reference genes, with CDR3 defined following IMGT. Highly expanded clones were defined as clonotypes with a frequency above 0.1%. Shannon entropy was used to measure repertoire diversity, and the Gini coefficient was used to measure V-J evenness. Public clonotypes were defined as clonotypes shared by more than one individual. TCRdb cleaned the public reads at Q25 with fastp, built clones with MiXCR and kept in-frame beta chains. Each CDR3 protein gets just one entry, which takes the most common genes and DNA from the rows behind it. It is TCRdb's table, rather than the study itself, that gives the V and J calls and clone size. The sample yields around 400,000 distinct CDR3 sequences; around 20% were counted once. Clones ranked in the top ten supply approximately 15% of the sample.

The time point label of this sample denotes: persistent/refractory GD, antithyroid drugs over 5 years with positive TRAb. RNA was extracted from PBMCs in TRIzol for both TCR sequencing and RNA sequencing. Graves' disease was diagnosed according to American Thyroid Association guidelines. Patients were recruited from an endocrinology department in Xi'an, China. From each patient, 7.5 to 9.5 milliliters of peripheral blood was collected into an EDTA anticoagulant tube. PBMCs were isolated by Ficoll Paque Plus density gradient separation without further T cell sorting. An Agilent 2100 Bioanalyzer and agarose gel were used to check RNA quality, while a NanoDrop 2000 measured RNA concentration.

The V and J genes are TRBV6-1 and TRBJ2-4; TRBD2 aligns with 8 central bases. This specimen was peripheral blood mononuclear cells (PBMCs), taken when the disease was refractory, from a patient treated with antithyroid drugs. This sequence originates from a female donor with Graves disease. At the DNA level, the sequence is TGTGCCAGCAGTGATGGTGGGAGCGGGGGAAACATTCAGTACTTC. Translated, it reads CASSDGGSGGNIQYF.